This TCR beta chain was captured by sequencing in a study of CD8+ T cells in alopecia areata (dated by TCRdb to the late 2010s). For the wider study: High-throughput TCRbeta sequencing was used to examine T cell clonal expansion in alopecia areata in both the C3H/HeJ mouse model and human patients. Scalp clonality was compared among normal scalp (n=4), patchy alopecia areata scalp (n=8), and alopecia totalis/universalis scalp (n=8). RNA was obtained with the PAXgene miRNA kit for fixed scalp, the miRNeasy kit for PBMCs, and the RNeasy kit for mouse skin. immunoSEQ multiplex PCR using 35 Vbeta forward primers and 13 Jbeta reverse primers was used to amplify TCRbeta CDR3 regions. Human TCRbeta sequencing covered scalp tissue and sorted CD4+ and CD8+ peripheral blood T cells from patchy and totalis/universalis alopecia areata patients and healthy controls.

Receptor libraries were prepared by the immunoSEQ multiplex PCR assay. For TCR sequencing, RNA was extracted from every sample and reverse transcribed into cDNA to serve as template. SuperScript III was used to make first-strand cDNA, primed with a 2:1 mix of oligo-dT and random hexamers. A synthetic immune receptor repertoire was used to assess amplification bias, and residual bias was removed computationally. The paper's processing steps were these. Raw reads were preprocessed for error removal, and CDR3 was defined according to IMGT conventions as running from the conserved cysteine to phenylalanine. To get clonality, Shannon entropy was normalized by log2 of the number of productive unique TCRs and the result was subtracted from 1. Scalp TCRbeta sequences were cross-referenced with sorted blood CD4 and CD8 repertoires so that the CD4 or CD8 identity of scalp clones could be inferred. Imported from immuneACCESS, the table was reduced by TCRdb to in-frame sequences with V and J called. These copies leave out some clones; in studies compared against another copy, an unresolved V gene accounts for under half, and the cause of the remainder is not known. V, J and clone size reflect that table, while D and trimming were determined from the DNA. The sample data list some 180,000 clones, and about 56% of these were observed just once. The ten biggest clones cover approximately 4.9% of the sample.

This clone appeared a single time. This clone's antigen is unknown. No base quality values were provided; no much bigger clone lies one nucleotide off. The CDR3 spans 15 residues, from the cysteine through the phenylalanine. Here the CDR3 DNA is all that survives: 45 bases in frame from base 1. The germline V gene supplies CDR1 SNHLY and CDR2 FYNNEI. The germline ends are 8 bases apart after V is trimmed by 5 bases and J by 0 bases. On the study overall, not on this receptor specifically: Resident alphabeta T cells in normal human skin are also sequenced, complicating scalp TCR repertoire analysis, unlike mouse skin dominated by gammadelta T cells. Compared with normal scalp, lesional scalp had higher clonality and more expanded CD8+ clones, particularly in alopecia totalis/universalis, a pattern that suggests antigenic drive. TCR sequences shared between patients were less clear than in mice, possibly partly because of HLA diversity in the patient population.

PBMCs were isolated by density centrifugation and stained for CD3, CD4 and CD8, and CD4+ and CD8+ T cells were sorted on a FACSAria. Scalp biopsies and blood samples were obtained from unaffected controls. The clonotype was recovered from a human donor in good health. The material sequenced was CD8+ T cells sorted from blood. The V and J genes are TRBV2 and TRBJ2-6; the D gene assignment is ambiguous. DNA sequence: TGTGCCAGCAGTCCCTTGAACTCTGGGGCCAACGTCCTGACTTTC. This is translated as CASSPLNSGANVLTF.